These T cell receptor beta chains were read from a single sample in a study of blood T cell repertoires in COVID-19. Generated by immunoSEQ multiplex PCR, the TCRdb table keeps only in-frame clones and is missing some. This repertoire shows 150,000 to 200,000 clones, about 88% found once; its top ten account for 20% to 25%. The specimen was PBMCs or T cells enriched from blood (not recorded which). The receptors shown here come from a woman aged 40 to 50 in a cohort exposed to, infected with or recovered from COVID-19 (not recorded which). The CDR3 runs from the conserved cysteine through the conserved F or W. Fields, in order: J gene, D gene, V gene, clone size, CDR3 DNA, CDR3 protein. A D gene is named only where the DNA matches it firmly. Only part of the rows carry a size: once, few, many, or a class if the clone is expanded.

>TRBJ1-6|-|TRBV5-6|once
TGTGCCAGCAGCTTGGGGAGGGAGGAAAATTCACCCCTCCACTTT
CASSLGREENSPLHF
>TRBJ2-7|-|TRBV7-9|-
TGTGCCGCAGGGAAGGATTCCTACGAGCAGTACTTC
CAAGKDSYEQYF
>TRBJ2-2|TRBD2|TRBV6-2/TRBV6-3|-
TGTGCCAGCAGTTACTTCCCTGGGACTAGCGGGGCCGGGGAGCTGTTTTTT
CASSYFPGTSGAGELFF
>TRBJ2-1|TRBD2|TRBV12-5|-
TGTGCTAGTGGTTTGATGGATAATGGCGGGAGATTGGGCAATGAGCAGTTCTTC
CASGLMDNGGRLGNEQFF
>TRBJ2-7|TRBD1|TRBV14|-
TGTGCCAGCAGCCACGGACAGGGTGGCCACGAGCAGTACTTC
CASSHGQGGHEQYF
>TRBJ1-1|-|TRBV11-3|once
TGTGCCAGCAGCTTAGATCTTGCACTTATGAACACTGAAGCTTTCTTT
CASSLDLALMNTEAFF
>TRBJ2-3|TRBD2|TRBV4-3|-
TGCGCCAGCAGCCCGGGACTAGCGGGAGGGCCAGATACGCAGTATTTT
CASSPGLAGGPDTQYF
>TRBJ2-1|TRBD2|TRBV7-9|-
TGTGCCAGCAGCTATAGACTAGCGGGGGGGCATGAGCAGTTCTTC
CASSYRLAGGHEQFF
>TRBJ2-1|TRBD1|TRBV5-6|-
TGTGCCAGCAGCGAGGGGTGGACAGGGAACAATGAGCAGTTCTTC
CASSEGWTGNNEQFF
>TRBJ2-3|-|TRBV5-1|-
TGCGCCAGCAGCCCGGAGGTTGTCGGGAGCACAGATACGCAGTATTTT
CASSPEVVGSTDTQYF
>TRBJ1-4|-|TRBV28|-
TGTGCCAGCAGCAGCTTGACAGTGATTAATGAAAAACTGTTTTTT
CASSSLTVINEKLFF
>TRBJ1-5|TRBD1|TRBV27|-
TGTGCCAGCAGTTCTACAGGGGTTCGGTTTAGTCAGCCCCAGCATTTT
CASSSTGVRFSQPQHF
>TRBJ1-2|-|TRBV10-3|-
TGTGCCATCAGACCCTTTACTTCTAACTATGGCTACACCTTC
CAIRPFTSNYGYTF
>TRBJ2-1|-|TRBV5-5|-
TGTGCCAGCAGCTGGGGGGCGGGAGAGGTTGAGCAGTTCTTC
CASSWGAGEVEQFF
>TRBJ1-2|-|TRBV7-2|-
TGTGCCAGCAGAGTAGGGGGAGTTGGCGGCTACACCTTC
CASRVGGVGGYTF
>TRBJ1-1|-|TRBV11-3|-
TGTGCCAGCAGCTTCCGAGGCGGTACTGAAGCTTTCTTT
CASSFRGGTEAFF
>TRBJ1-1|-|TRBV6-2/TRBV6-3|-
TGTGCCAGCAGTTACACGGGCACTGAAGCTTTCTTT
CASSYTGTEAFF
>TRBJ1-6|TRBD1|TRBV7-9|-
TGTGCCAGCAGCTCCCGGGACAGGGGGCAACATAATTCACCCCTCCACTTT
CASSSRDRGQHNSPLHF
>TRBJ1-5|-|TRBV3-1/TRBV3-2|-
TGTGCCAGCAGCCAAGATTCCAGGGGCGATCAGCCCCAGCATTTT
CASSQDSRGDQPQHF
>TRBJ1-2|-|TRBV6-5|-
TGTGCCAGCGCCGCAGGGGAAGATGGCTACACCTTC
CASAAGEDGYTF
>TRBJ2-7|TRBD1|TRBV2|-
TGTGCCAGCAAACCTGACCCGGGACAGGGCTACGAGCAGTACTTC
CASKPDPGQGYEQYF
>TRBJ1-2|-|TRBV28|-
TGTGCCAGCAGGCGGGATTCGAACTATGGCTACACCTTC
CASRRDSNYGYTF
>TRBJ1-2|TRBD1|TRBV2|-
TGTGCCAGCAGTGGTTGGGACAGGGAGGAAGTAGACTATGGCTACACCTTC
CASSGWDREEVDYGYTF
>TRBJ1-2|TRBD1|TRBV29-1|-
TGCAGCGCCCCCCACGCCGGGACAGAGAATAAATATGGCTACACCTTC
CSAPHAGTENKYGYTF
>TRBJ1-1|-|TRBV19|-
TGTGCCAGTACCGGTGTCCACACTGAAGCTTTCTTT
CASTGVHTEAFF
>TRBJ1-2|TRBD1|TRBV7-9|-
TGTGCCAGCAGCTTAGACGGGACAGTCTATGGCTACACCTTC
CASSLDGTVYGYTF
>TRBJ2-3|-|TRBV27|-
TGTGCCAGCAGTTTATTGAGGTCTAGCACAGATACGCAGTATTTT
CASSLLRSSTDTQYF
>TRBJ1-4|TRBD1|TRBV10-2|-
TGCGCCAGCAGTGTACAGGGGGGTGGTGAAAAACTGTTTTTT
CASSVQGGGEKLFF
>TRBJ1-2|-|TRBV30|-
TGTGCCTGGAGCGGACAGTTCTATGGCTACACCTTC
CAWSGQFYGYTF
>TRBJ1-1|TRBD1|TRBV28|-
TGTGCCAGCAGTCCTACCCGGGACAGGAACACTGAAGCTTTCTTT
CASSPTRDRNTEAFF
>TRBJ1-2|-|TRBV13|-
TGTGCCAGCAGCTCTGTTAGAGGCTACACCTTC
CASSSVRGYTF
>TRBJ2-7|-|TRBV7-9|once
TGTGCCAGCAACACAGGGAACAGCTACGAGCAGTACTTC
CASNTGNSYEQYF
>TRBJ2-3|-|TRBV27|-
TGTGCCAGCAGTTTATCGGGCAGGAGGACAGATACGCAGTATTTT
CASSLSGRRTDTQYF
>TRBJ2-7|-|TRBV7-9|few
TGTGCCAGCAGCAGCCACAGGGACTCCTACGAGCAGTACTTC
CASSSHRDSYEQYF
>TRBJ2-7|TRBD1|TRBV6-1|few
TGTGCCAGCAGTGCTACGGTCGGGACAGGGTCGGACGAGCAGTACTTC
CASSATVGTGSDEQYF
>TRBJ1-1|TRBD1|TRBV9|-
TGTGCCAGCAGCGAAAGCGTCGGGACAGGGGGCCTAATGAACACTGAAGCTTTCTTT
CASSESVGTGGLMNTEAFF
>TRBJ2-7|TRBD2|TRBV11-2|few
TGTGCCAGCAGCTCAACGGGACTAGCGGACCTTCTGGGGCAGTACTTC
CASSSTGLADLLGQYF
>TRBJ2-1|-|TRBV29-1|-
TGCAGCGTTGAAGATCTTGGGCGAAACTACAATGAGCAGTTCTTC
CSVEDLGRNYNEQFF
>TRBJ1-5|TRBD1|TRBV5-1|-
TGCGCCAGCAGCACCTGGACAGGGGACCAGCCCCAGCATTTT
CASSTWTGDQPQHF
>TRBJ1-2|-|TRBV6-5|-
TGTGCCAGCAGTTGGGGCGGTGGCTATGGCTACACCTTC
CASSWGGGYGYTF